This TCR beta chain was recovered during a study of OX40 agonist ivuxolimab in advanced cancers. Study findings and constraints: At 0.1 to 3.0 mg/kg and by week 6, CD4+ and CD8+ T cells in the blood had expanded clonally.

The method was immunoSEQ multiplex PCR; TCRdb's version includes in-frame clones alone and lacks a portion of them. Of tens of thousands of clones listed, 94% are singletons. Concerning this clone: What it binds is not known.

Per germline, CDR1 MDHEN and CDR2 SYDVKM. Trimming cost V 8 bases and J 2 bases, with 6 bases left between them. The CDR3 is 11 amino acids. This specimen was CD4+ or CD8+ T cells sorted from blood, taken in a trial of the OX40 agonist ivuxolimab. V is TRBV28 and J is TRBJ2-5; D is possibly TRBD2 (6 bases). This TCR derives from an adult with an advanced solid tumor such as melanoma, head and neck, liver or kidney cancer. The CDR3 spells CASRGQETQYF. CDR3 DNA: TGTGCCAGCCGGGGGCAAGAGACCCAGTACTTC.